This TCR beta chain appears in the sequencing data of a study of T cell responses to AZD1222 COVID-19 vaccine. Study-wide results and limits: The study sampled repertoires only after the peak T cell response. With two AZD1222 doses given, Spike-specific TCR breadth and depth both rose. Just five to seven people given AZD1222 tested seropositive at baseline. The span of vaccine-associated CD4 TCRs extended across spike, with dominance at 160-218 and 743-854.

To note about this clone: What it binds is unknown.

The method was immunoSEQ multiplex PCR; TCRdb's version includes in-frame clones alone and lacks a portion of them. In the table there are 100,000 to 150,000 clones, roughly 87% of which are singletons. The CDR3 is 14 amino acids. Germline-derived CDR1 and CDR2 are MNHEY and SVGAGI. The V end lost 6 bases, the J end lost 5 bases, and 16 bases lay between the germline ends. The sample here was peripheral blood, taken on day 0 of AZD1222 vaccination. The source is an adult in good health. V gene TRBV6-5 combines with J gene TRBJ1-1; possible D gene TRBD1, 5 bases. Here the CDR3 DNA reads TGTGCCAGCAGACCCGACAGTGCCGGGACTGAAGCTTTCTTT. It translates to CASRPDSAGTEAFF.